One sample yielded the 25 T cell receptor beta chains listed below, sequenced in a study of identifying expanded T cells in peripheral blood. The data were produced by immunoSEQ multiplex PCR, yet TCRdb's version contains in-frame clones alone and is incomplete. The sample has about 78,000 clones, about 88% seen once. The sequenced material came from blood. These receptor sequences come from a person aged 18 to 69 in good health.

V gene TRBV4-3 combines with J gene TRBJ2-3; 9 bases line up with TRBD2. The germline V gene has CDR1 LGHNA and CDR2 YSLEER. V lost 1 base and J lost 6; bases outside the gene matches: 8. The CDR3 consists of 16 residues. CDR3 in amino acids: CASSQGVAGALDTQYF. The CDR3, as DNA: TGCGCCAGCAGCCAAGGGGTAGCGGGGGCCTTGGATACGCAGTATTTT.

The gene calls are TRBV4-1 and TRBJ2-7; 9 bases are a match to TRBD1. Germline values: CDR1 MGHRA, CDR2 YSYEKL. The CDR3 covers 16 residues. Trimming removed 3 bases from V and 9 bases from J; junction bases left unmatched: 15. As DNA, the CDR3 is TGCGCCAGCAGCCAGGAATTTCCGGGACAGGGTAGGGTGCAGTACTTC. It is translated as CASSQEFPGQGRVQYF.

This clone was detected once. This rearrangement joins TRBV4-3 to TRBJ1-2; TRBD1 matches 10 bases. Germline trimming cut 2 bases from V and 5 bases from J; bases unmatched to any gene: 8. Germline CDR1 LGHNA, CDR2 YSLEER. The CDR3 consists of 16 residues. This CDR3 is CASSQKHDRGLYGYTF. CDR3 bases: TGCGCCAGCAGCCAAAAACACGACAGGGGGCTGTATGGCTACACCTTC.

This clone appeared a single time. In DNA form, the CDR3 reads TGTGCCAGCTCACCGGGGACAGGGGCCGACTATGGCTACACCTTC. Amino acids: CASSPGTGADYGYTF. The rearrangement links TRBV18 to TRBJ1-2; TRBD1 matches at 10 bases. V shed 3 bases and J 3 bases; nucleotides not matched to a gene: 4. The germline gives CDR1 KGHSH, CDR2 LQKENI. The CDR3 covers 15 residues.

The chain uses TRBV7-9 and TRBJ1-3; D unresolved. The CDR3 loop spans 12 amino acids. The V gene's germline CDR1 is SEHNR and CDR2 FQNEAQ (reference sequence). Trimming removed 3 bases at V and 2 bases at J, with 2 bases between. For the CDR3, the DNA is TGTGCCAGCAGCTTCCCTGGAAACACCATATATTTT. Encoded protein: CASSFPGNTIYF.

This clone occurred a few times. This chain uses TRBV6-5 with TRBJ1-6; D call uncertain. The germline CDR1 and CDR2 sequences are MNHEY and SVGAGI. This CDR3 region has 13 residues. V dropped 4 bases and J dropped 13 bases, with 14 bases sitting between them. As DNA, the CDR3 is TGTGCCAGCAGTTCCAACGGCCGTTCGCCCCTCCACTTT. Translating gives CASSSNGRSPLHF.

The chain is built from TRBV27 and TRBJ2-7, with TRBD2 identical over 13 bases. V lost 6 bases, J lost 3 bases, and 5 bases stayed unmatched. The CDR3 loop spans 15 amino acids. CDR1 and CDR2 from the germline V gene are MNHEY and SMNVEV (reference sequence). The CDR3 loop reads CASSLGTSGVYEQYF. The CDR3 nucleotides read TGTGCCAGCAGCCTAGGGACTAGCGGGGTCTACGAGCAGTACTTC.

V is TRBV5-1 and J is TRBJ2-7; weak D call: TRBD1 (6 bases). V was shortened by 4 bases and J by 3 bases, with 11 bases between the two germline ends. Germline loops: CDR1 SGHRS, CDR2 YFSETQ. This CDR3 has 13 residues. CDR3 nucleotide sequence: TGCGCCAGCAGCACTCAGGGGCGCTACGAGCAGTACTTC. The encoded protein is CASSTQGRYEQYF.

The chain couples TRBV6-6 to TRBJ2-1; 9 bases agree with TRBD2. The CDR3 totals 16 residues. The junction had 8 bases not matched to a gene; V was cut back by 6 bases and J by 2 bases. Germline values: CDR1 MNHNY, CDR2 SVGAGI (reference sequence). CDR3 sequence (DNA): TGTGCCAGCAGGCACAGCGGGGGGAGAACCTACAATGAGCAGTTCTTC. Its protein is CASRHSGGRTYNEQFF.

This chain connects TRBV7-2 to TRBJ2-3; 10 nucleotides match TRBD2. This CDR3 spans 16 amino acids. Per the germline V gene, CDR1 is SGHTA and CDR2 is FQGNSA. The V and J ends lost 5 bases and 3 bases, in that order; junction bases with no gene match: 8. The DNA for the CDR3 is TGTGCCAGCAGCCTCCGAGCGGGGGGGCCTACAGATACGCAGTATTTT. Its protein is CASSLRAGGPTDTQYF.

The chain joins TRBV6-6 to TRBJ1-1; 7 nucleotides agree with TRBD1. CDR1 MNHNY and CDR2 SVGAGI come from the germline V gene (reference sequence). There are 13 residues in the CDR3. Trimming took 7 bases from V and 4 from J; bases not matched to a gene: 6. CDR3 sequence: CASNRGQGTEAFF. For the CDR3, the DNA is TGTGCCAGCAATAGGGGGCAAGGCACTGAAGCTTTCTTT.

This clone was recorded only once. This chain joins TRBV15 and TRBJ2-5; D is possibly TRBD1 (5 bases). V lost 0 bases to trimming and J lost 3 bases, with 17 bases between them. The CDR3 covers 17 residues. CDR1 and CDR2 (germline): LNHNV, YYDKDF (reference sequence). The CDR3, as DNA: TGTGCCACCAGCAGAGATTGGCGCAGGGTGGGCGAAGAGACCCAGTACTTC. This translates into CATSRDWRRVGEETQYF.

The chain recombines TRBV27 with TRBJ2-5; D unresolved. Per the germline V gene, CDR1 is MNHEY and CDR2 is SMNVEV (reference sequence). This CDR3 is built from 15 residues. V lost 1 base, J lost 4 bases, and 13 bases lay in between. In DNA, the CDR3 is TGTGCCAGCAGTTTATACTTACCCGGAAGAGAGACCCAGTACTTC. Protein: CASSLYLPGRETQYF.

The chain combines TRBV4-3 with TRBJ1-2; D unresolved. Germline V lookup: CDR1 LGHNA, CDR2 YSLEER. V was pared by 0 bases and J by 0 bases, with 8 bases between. The CDR3 is 15 residues long. The CDR3 protein is CASSQDDVANYGYTF. CDR3 nucleotides: TGCGCCAGCAGCCAAGATGACGTAGCTAACTATGGCTACACCTTC.

The chain carries TRBV4-3 and TRBJ1-1; D might be TRBD1 (6 bases). From germline, CDR1 is LGHNA and CDR2 YSLEER. V lost 0 bases to trimming and J lost 8 bases, with 13 bases between them. The CDR3 length is 14 residues. The CDR3 reads CASSQDRGGGEAFF. CDR3 DNA sequence: TGCGCCAGCAGCCAAGATCGTGGAGGGGGAGAAGCTTTCTTT.

J is TRBJ2-3 and V is TRBV19; TRBD1 agrees at 9 bases. The junction had 10 bases not matched to a gene; V was cut back by 6 bases and J by 6 bases. Per the germline V gene, CDR1 is LNHDA and CDR2 is SQIVND (reference sequence). This CDR3 comprises 15 residues. In DNA, the CDR3 is TGTGCCAGTAGCATTTATCACACAGGGGGCGATACGCAGTATTTT. Translation gives CASSIYHTGGDTQYF.

The V and J genes are TRBV28 and TRBJ2-5; D not certain. V was trimmed by 6 bases and J by 7 bases, leaving 9 bases between them. The CDR3 runs 11 residues. CDR1 and CDR2 (germline): MDHEN, SYDVKM. The CDR3 DNA follows: TGTGCCAGCAGGGACCTCGGGACCCAGTACTTC. Amino acids: CASRDLGTQYF. The whole variable domain, filled in from reference TRBV28 and TRBJ2-5, reads DVKVTQSSRYLVKRTGEKVFLECVQDMDHENMFWYRQDPGLGLRLIYFSYDVKMKEKGDIPEGYSVSREKKERFSLILESASTNQTSMYLCASRDLGTQYFGPGTRLLVL.

As concerns this clone: The identical CDR3 is also encoded by other nucleotide sequences in the sample. As DNA, the CDR3 is TGTGCCAGCAGCGTAGTCGGGGACGGCACAGATACGCAGTATTTT. Translation gives CASSVVGDGTDTQYF. V usage is TRBV9 and J usage is TRBJ2-3; D may be TRBD1 or TRBD2 (5 bases each). The germline CDR1 and CDR2 sequences are SGDLS and YYNGEE. The CDR3 has 15 residues. V was pared by 0 bases and J by 1 base, with 9 bases between.

The chain joins TRBV2 to TRBJ2-7, with a possible D match to TRBD1 (6 bases). Germline V gene data show CDR1 as SNHLY and CDR2 as FYNNEI. This CDR3 comprises 13 residues. Trimming shortened V by 4 bases and J by 6 bases, and 13 bases separated the two germline ends. Here the CDR3 DNA reads TGTGCCAGCAGTGTTGGGGGCGGAAGCGAGCAGTACTTC. Translating gives CASSVGGGSEQYF.

Regarding this clone: Its ends do not fully match the called genes, so a read error is possible. The genes are TRBV30 and TRBJ1-2, with D perhaps TRBD1 (6 bases). This CDR3 contains 10 residues. Per germline, CDR1 GTSNPN and CDR2 SVGIG (reference sequence). In DNA, the CDR3 is TGTGCCTATGGATCGGGACATGTAGTATTC. Protein product: CAYGSGHVVF.

This clone was picked up one time. One end of the junction does not line up with germline, which may come from a read error. The chain employs TRBV2 and TRBJ1-2; D gene unclear. CDR3 size: 11 residues. Germline lookup yields CDR1 SNHLY and CDR2 FYNNEI. CDR3 amino acids: CASRANGPISF. The DNA for the CDR3 is TGTGCCAGCAGGGCCAACGGGCCTATTTCCTTC. The full variable domain, its missing parts supplied by reference TRBV2 and TRBJ1-2, is EPEVTQTPSHQVTQMGQEVILRCVPISNHLYFYWYRQILGQKVEFLVSFYNNEISEKSEIFDDQFSVERPDGSNFTLKIRSTKLEDSAMYFCASRANGPISFGSGTRLTVV.

The rearrangement links TRBV6-5 to TRBJ2-3; a weak D match, TRBD1 (6 bases). This CDR3 comprises 13 residues. Germline CDR1 is MNHEY and CDR2 is SVGAGI. V dropped 4 bases and J dropped 6 bases, with 11 bases sitting between them. The CDR3 sequence: CASSSPTGDTQYF. The DNA of the CDR3 is TGTGCCAGCAGTTCGCCAACAGGGGATACGCAGTATTTT.

Written as DNA, the CDR3 is TGTGCCAGCAGGAAGGAGGGGTCTAGCACAGATACGCAGTATTTT. It yields the protein CASRKEGSSTDTQYF. The V and J genes are TRBV2 and TRBJ2-3, with D possibly being TRBD2 (6 bases). The V gene lost 6 bases and the J gene lost 0 bases, with 13 bases spanning the gap. The CDR3 runs 15 residues. Germline V gene lookup returns CDR1 SNHLY and CDR2 FYNNEI.

V is TRBV5-6 and J is TRBJ1-2; TRBD1 aligns across 8 bases. The germline CDR1 and CDR2 sequences are SGHDT and YYEEEE. This CDR3 has 16 residues. The V gene end was trimmed by 0 bases and the J gene end by 5 bases; junction bases not matched to a gene: 9. The CDR3 loop reads CASSLGIRGRPYGYTF. For the CDR3, the DNA is TGTGCCAGCAGCTTGGGAATCAGGGGGCGACCATATGGCTACACCTTC. Together with reference TRBV5-6 and TRBJ1-2, the CDR3 gives the full variable domain: DAGVTQSPTHLIKTRGQQVTLRCSPKSGHDTVSWYQQALGQGPQFIFQYYEEEERQRGNFPDRFSGHQFPNYSSELNVNALLLGDSALYLCASSLGIRGRPYGYTFGSGTRLTVV.

This clone was seen just once. The CDR3 region is CSASLNNEQFF. CDR3 sequence (DNA): TGCAGTGCTAGTCTTAACAATGAGCAGTTCTTC. This chain uses TRBV20-1 with TRBJ2-1; D ambiguous. The CDR3 has 11 amino acids. V lost 3 bases to trimming and J lost 5 bases, with 5 bases between them. Looked up from germline, CDR1 is DFQATT and CDR2 is SNEGSKA (reference sequence).